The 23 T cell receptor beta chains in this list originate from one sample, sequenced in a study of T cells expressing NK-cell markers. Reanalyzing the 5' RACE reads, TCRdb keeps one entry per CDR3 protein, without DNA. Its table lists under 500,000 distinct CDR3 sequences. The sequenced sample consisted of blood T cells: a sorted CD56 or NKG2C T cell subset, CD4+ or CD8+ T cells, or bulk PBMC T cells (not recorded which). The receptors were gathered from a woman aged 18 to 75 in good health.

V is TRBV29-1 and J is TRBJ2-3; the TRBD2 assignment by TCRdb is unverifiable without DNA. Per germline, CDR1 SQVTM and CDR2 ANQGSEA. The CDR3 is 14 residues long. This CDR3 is CSVVAGGPGDTQYF.

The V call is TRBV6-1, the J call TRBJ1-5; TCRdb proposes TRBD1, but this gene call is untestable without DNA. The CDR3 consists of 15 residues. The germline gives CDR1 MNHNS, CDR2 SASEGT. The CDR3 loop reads CASSQTGASNQPQHF.

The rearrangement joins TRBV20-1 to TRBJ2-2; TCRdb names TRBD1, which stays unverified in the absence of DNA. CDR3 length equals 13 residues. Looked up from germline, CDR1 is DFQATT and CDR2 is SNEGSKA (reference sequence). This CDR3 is CSARDGGVGELFF.

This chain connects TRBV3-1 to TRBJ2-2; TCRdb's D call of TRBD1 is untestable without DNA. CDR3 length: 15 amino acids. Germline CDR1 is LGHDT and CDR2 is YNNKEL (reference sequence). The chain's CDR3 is CASSQGQGNTGELFF.

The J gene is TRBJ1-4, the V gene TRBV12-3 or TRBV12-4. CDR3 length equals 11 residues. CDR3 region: CASSRNEKLFF.

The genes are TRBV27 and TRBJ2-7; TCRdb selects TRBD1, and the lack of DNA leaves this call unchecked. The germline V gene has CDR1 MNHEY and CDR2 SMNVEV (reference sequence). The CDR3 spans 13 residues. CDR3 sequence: CASSDSHAYEQYF.

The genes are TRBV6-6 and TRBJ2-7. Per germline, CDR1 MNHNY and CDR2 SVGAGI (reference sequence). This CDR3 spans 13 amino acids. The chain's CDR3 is CASSYGALYEQYF.

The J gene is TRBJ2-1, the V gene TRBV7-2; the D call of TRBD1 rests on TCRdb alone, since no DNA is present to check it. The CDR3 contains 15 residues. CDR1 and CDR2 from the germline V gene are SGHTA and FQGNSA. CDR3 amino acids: CASSFSWRAGNEQFF.

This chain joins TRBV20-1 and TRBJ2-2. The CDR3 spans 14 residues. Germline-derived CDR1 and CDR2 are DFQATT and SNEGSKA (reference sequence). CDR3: CSARDSRDTGELFF.

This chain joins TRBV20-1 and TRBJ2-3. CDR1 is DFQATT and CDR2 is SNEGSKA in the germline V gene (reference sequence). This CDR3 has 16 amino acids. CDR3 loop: CSARDRLGASTDTQYF.

CDR3 amino acids: CASKLGLGNSPLHF. The chain carries TRBV6-1 and TRBJ1-6. Germline V lookup: CDR1 MNHNS, CDR2 SASEGT. This CDR3 contains 14 residues.

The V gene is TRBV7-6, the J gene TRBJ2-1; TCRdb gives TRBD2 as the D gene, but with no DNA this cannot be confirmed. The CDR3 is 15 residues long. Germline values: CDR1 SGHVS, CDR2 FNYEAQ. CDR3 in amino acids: CASSEVAGGLYEQFF.

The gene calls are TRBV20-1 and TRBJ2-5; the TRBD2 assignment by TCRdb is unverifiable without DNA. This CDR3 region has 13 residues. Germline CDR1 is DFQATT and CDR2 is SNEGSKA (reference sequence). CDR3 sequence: CSAPLAGQETQYF.

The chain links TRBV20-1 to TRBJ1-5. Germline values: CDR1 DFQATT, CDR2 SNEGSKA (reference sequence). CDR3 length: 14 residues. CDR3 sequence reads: CSMADNYSNQPQHF.

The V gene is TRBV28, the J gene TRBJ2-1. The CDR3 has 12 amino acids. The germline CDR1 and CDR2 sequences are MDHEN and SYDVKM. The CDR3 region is CASSLQVNEQFF.

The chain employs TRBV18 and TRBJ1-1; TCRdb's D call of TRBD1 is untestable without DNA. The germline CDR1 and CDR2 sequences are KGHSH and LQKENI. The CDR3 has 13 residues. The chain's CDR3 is CASSPVGGTEAFF.

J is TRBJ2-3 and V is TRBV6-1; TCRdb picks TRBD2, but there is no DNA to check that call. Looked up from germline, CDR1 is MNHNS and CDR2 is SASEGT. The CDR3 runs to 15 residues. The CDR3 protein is CASSKKTAGADTQYF.

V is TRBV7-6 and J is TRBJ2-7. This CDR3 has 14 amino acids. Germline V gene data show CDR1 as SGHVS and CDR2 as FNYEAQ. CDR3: CASSLEDGSYEQYF.

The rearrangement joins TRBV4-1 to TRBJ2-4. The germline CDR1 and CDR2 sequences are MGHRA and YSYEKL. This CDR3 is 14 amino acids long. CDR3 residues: CASSQQAGKNIQYF.

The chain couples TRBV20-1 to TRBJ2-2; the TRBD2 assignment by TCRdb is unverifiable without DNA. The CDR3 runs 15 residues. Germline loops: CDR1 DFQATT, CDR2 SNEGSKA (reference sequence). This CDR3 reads CSARVSGVLTGELFF.

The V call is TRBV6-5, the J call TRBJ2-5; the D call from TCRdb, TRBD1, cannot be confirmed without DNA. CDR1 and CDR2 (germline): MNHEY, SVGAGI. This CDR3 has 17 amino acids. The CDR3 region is CASSYSLGTPGGETQYF.

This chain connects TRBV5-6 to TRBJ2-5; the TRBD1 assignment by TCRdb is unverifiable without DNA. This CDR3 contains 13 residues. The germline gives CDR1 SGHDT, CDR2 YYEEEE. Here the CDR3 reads CASSLGPQGAQYF. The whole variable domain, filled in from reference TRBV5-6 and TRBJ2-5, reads DAGVTQSPTHLIKTRGQQVTLRCSPKSGHDTVSWYQQALGQGPQFIFQYYEEEERQRGNFPDRFSGHQFPNYSSELNVNALLLGDSALYLCASSLGPQGAQYFGPGTRLLVL.

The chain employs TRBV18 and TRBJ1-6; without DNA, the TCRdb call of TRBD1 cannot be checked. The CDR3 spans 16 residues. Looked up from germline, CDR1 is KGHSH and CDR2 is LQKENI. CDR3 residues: CASSPMQGPSNSPLHF.